Below are 22 T cell receptor beta chains sequenced from a single sample in a study of vaccination and CD4 T cells after COVID-19 (dated by TCRdb to 2022 to 2024). The library was built by means of PCR. Sequencing took place on an Illumina iSeq 100. At the Johns Hopkins FTIC core, DNA from the cultured CD4+ T cells underwent TCR sequencing with the Oncomine TCR Beta short-read assay. TCRdb's own reprocessing of the public reads used fastp at Q25 and MiXCR and kept productive beta chains. Entries that share a CDR3 protein sequence are merged under the most common genes and DNA. The sample table contains around 15,000 distinct CDR3 sequences; only one count was recorded for less than 60% of them. The top ten clones comprise about 9.1% of the sample. The sample's treatment or condition label, in plain terms: approximately nine-day PBMC culture with coronavirus spike peptide pools or control peptides (ViraFEST assay).

Which antigens these TCRs recognize remains unknown. The sample consisted of CD4+ T cells from blood, cultured in vitro. The receptors originated from a human donor who had recovered from COVID-19.

The rearrangement joins TRBV20-1 to TRBJ2-3; 10 bases map to TRBD2. Germline V lookup: CDR1 DFQATT, CDR2 SNEGSKA (reference sequence). V shed 3 bases and J 7 bases; nucleotides not matched to a gene: 7. The length of the CDR3 is 14 residues. The CDR3 loop reads CSASQREGPNTQYF. DNA for the CDR3: TGCAGTGCTAGCCAGCGGGAGGGCCCAAATACGCAGTATTTT.

The gene calls are TRBV7-8 and TRBJ2-7; D not certain. Germline V gene data show CDR1 as SGHVS and CDR2 as FQNEAQ. The CDR3 has 14 amino acids. Trimming took 0 bases from V and 2 from J, leaving 8 bases between them. CDR3 in DNA: TGTGCCAGCAGCTTAGCTTTCAGTACCTACGAGCAGTACTTC. It codes for CASSLAFSTYEQYF.

This chain joins TRBV6-2 or TRBV6-3 and TRBJ2-7; no clear D gene. Trimming took off 2 bases at V and 0 bases at J, with 11 bases between the two ends. Looked up from germline, CDR1 is MNHEY and CDR2 is SVGEGT. The CDR3 is 15 residues long. This CDR3 reads CASSYRPADSYEQYF. The DNA for the CDR3 is TGTGCCAGCAGTTACCGCCCAGCTGACTCCTACGAGCAGTACTTC.

DNA of the CDR3: TGTGCCTGGAGTGATGAGATCAATCAGCCCCAGCATTTT. Residues: CAWSDEINQPQHF. The chain recombines TRBV30 with TRBJ1-5; D gene uncertain. CDR3 length equals 13 residues. Germline V lookup: CDR1 GTSNPN, CDR2 SVGIG (reference sequence). With 1 base removed from V and 3 bases from J, the gap between germline ends came to 7 bases. The full variable domain, its missing parts supplied by reference TRBV30 and TRBJ1-5, is SQTIHQWPATLVQPVGSPLSLECTVEGTSNPNLYWYRQAAGRGLQLLFYSVGIGQISSEVPQNLSASRPQDRQFILSSKKLLLSDSGFYLCAWSDEINQPQHFGDGTRLSIL.

The CDR3 region is CSAPGLAGKNIQYF. The CDR3 DNA follows: TGCAGTGCTCCTGGACTAGCGGGCAAAAACATTCAGTACTTC. The J gene is TRBJ2-4, the V gene TRBV20-1; 11 nucleotides match TRBD2. The CDR3 covers 14 residues. Germline loops: CDR1 DFQATT, CDR2 SNEGSKA (reference sequence). Germline trimming cut 5 bases from V and 3 bases from J; bases unmatched to any gene: 3.

The chain has TRBV7-9 and TRBJ1-1, with 7 bases lining up with TRBD1. Germline loops: CDR1 SEHNR, CDR2 FQNEAQ (reference sequence). Trimming removed 5 bases from V and 8 bases from J; junction bases left unmatched: 2. The length of the CDR3 is 11 residues. CDR3 region: CASSPDREAFF. CDR3 DNA: TGTGCCAGCAGCCCGGACAGGGAAGCTTTCTTT.

The chain employs TRBV27 and TRBJ1-5; tentative D call: TRBD1 (6 bases). Germline assignment: CDR1 MNHEY and CDR2 SMNVEV (reference sequence). V was trimmed by 5 bases and J by 7 bases, leaving 18 bases between them. CDR3 size: 15 residues. The CDR3 region is CASSPLGGGMQPQHF. CDR3 DNA sequence: TGTGCCAGCAGTCCACTAGGGGGGGGGATGCAGCCCCAGCATTTT.

This clonotype was counted a few times. This chain links TRBV20-1 with TRBJ1-2; no definite D call. Trimming cost V 3 bases and J 4 bases, with 6 bases left between them. The CDR3 is 11 amino acids. Germline-derived CDR1 and CDR2 are DFQATT and SNEGSKA (reference sequence). CDR3 amino acids: CSASDGYGYTF. The CDR3 coding sequence is TGCAGTGCTAGTGATGGCTATGGCTACACCTTC.

The V call is TRBV20-1, the J call TRBJ2-7; D is tentatively TRBD1 or TRBD2 (7 bases each). With 6 bases removed from V and 0 bases from J, the gap between germline ends came to 12 bases. From germline, CDR1 is DFQATT and CDR2 SNEGSKA (reference sequence). The CDR3 contains 13 residues. CDR3: CSARGEGSYEQYF. The CDR3 bases are TGCAGTGCCAGGGGGGAGGGCTCCTACGAGCAGTACTTC.

The chain joins TRBV30 to TRBJ2-2; possibly TRBD2 for D (6 bases). Trimming left V 2 bases short and J 7 bases short, with 17 bases between. The CDR3 runs to 15 residues. Germline V CDR1 and CDR2: GTSNPN, SVGIG (reference sequence). CDR3 sequence (DNA): TGTGCCTGGAGTATCACCTCGGGAGTCTACGGGGAGCTGTTTTTT. Amino acid sequence: CAWSITSGVYGELFF. The variable domain in full, completed from reference TRBV30 and TRBJ2-2, reads SQTIHQWPATLVQPVGSPLSLECTVEGTSNPNLYWYRQAAGRGLQLLFYSVGIGQISSEVPQNLSASRPQDRQFILSSKKLLLSDSGFYLCAWSITSGVYGELFFGEGSRLTVL.

This clonotype was detected only once. The rearrangement links TRBV20-1 to TRBJ1-1; 8 nucleotides align to TRBD1. The CDR3 contains 16 residues. Germline V gene sequence: CDR1 DFQATT, CDR2 SNEGSKA (reference sequence). V was pared by 3 bases and J by 3 bases, with 12 bases of the junction left unmatched. CDR3 amino acids: CSASPTQGAGDTEAFF. CDR3 DNA: TGCAGTGCTAGTCCCACCCAGGGGGCCGGGGACACTGAAGCTTTCTTT.

The rearrangement uses TRBV27 and TRBJ1-6; D gene uncertain. CDR1 and CDR2 (germline): MNHEY, SMNVEV (reference sequence). The CDR3 is 15 residues long. The ends were cut back, 3 bases at V and 6 bases at J, with 12 bases in the middle. CDR3 DNA: TGTGCCAGCAGTTTTGACACCTGGGGTAATTCACCCCTCCACTTT. Encoded protein: CASSFDTWGNSPLHF.

The genes are TRBV7-8 and TRBJ1-1, with TRBD1 as a possible D gene (5 bases). V lost 4 bases and J 4 bases, leaving 10 bases between the germline ends. There are 13 residues in the CDR3. Germline CDR1 and CDR2: SGHVS and FQNEAQ. The CDR3, as DNA: TGTGCCAGCAGCTCTCAGGGCGGCACTGAAGCTTTCTTT. Amino acids: CASSSQGGTEAFF.

There are a few counts of this clonotype. The V and J genes are TRBV7-9 and TRBJ1-2; possibly TRBD1 for D (5 bases). The CDR3 length is 16 residues. V was trimmed by 3 bases and J by 2 bases, leaving 16 bases between them. Germline V lookup: CDR1 SEHNR, CDR2 FQNEAQ (reference sequence). For the CDR3, the DNA is TGTGCCAGCAGCTTCGGGGACCGGTGGCTGAACTATGGCTACACCTTC. Translating it yields CASSFGDRWLNYGYTF.

This chain uses TRBV19 with TRBJ1-3, with D possibly being TRBD1 (5 bases). This CDR3 is 14 amino acids long. Trimming removed 2 bases at V and 0 bases at J, with 5 bases between. Germline-derived CDR1 and CDR2 are LNHDA and SQIVND (reference sequence). The CDR3 DNA reads TGTGCCAGTAGTATAACAGGCTCTGGAAACACCATATATTTT. It codes for CASSITGSGNTIYF.

This clonotype was observed a few times. The genes are TRBV30 and TRBJ1-1, with D possibly TRBD1 on 6 matching bases. Germline-derived CDR1 and CDR2 are GTSNPN and SVGIG (reference sequence). The CDR3 loop spans 11 amino acids. Trimming shortened V by 1 base and J by 9 bases, and 9 bases separated the two germline ends. Here the CDR3 reads CAWSDQGQAFF. CDR3 coding DNA: TGTGCCTGGAGTGACCAGGGGCAAGCTTTCTTT.

The V gene is TRBV12-3 or TRBV12-4, the J gene TRBJ2-5; 9 nucleotides line up with TRBD2. This CDR3 has 20 amino acids. V gave up 0 bases and J gave up 4 bases; unmatched junction bases: 18. CDR3 coding DNA: TGTGCCAGCAGTTTAGCGCGGCTAGCGGGATCGGGCGGATTCGGAGAGACCCAGTACTTC. This gives the protein CASSLARLAGSGGFGETQYF.

This clonotype was counted only a few times. The chain has TRBV27 and TRBJ1-5; D not resolved. Germline lookup yields CDR1 MNHEY and CDR2 SMNVEV (reference sequence). The CDR3 length is 12 residues. The V gene lost 3 bases and the J gene lost 4 bases, with 4 bases spanning the gap. The DNA for the CDR3 is TGTGCCAGCAGTTTCCAGAATCAGCCCCAGCATTTT. This translates into CASSFQNQPQHF.

The chain carries TRBV18 and TRBJ1-6; D is ambiguous. The CDR3 runs 17 residues. The germline V and J ends were trimmed by 0 bases and 7 bases, with 16 bases remaining between them. Per the germline V gene, CDR1 is KGHSH and CDR2 is LQKENI. This CDR3 reads CASSPPVIGLRNSPLHF. The DNA for the CDR3 is TGTGCCAGCTCACCACCGGTTATAGGACTGAGAAATTCACCCCTCCACTTT.

The chain couples TRBV7-2 to TRBJ1-6, with TRBD1 as a possible D gene (5 bases). Germline lookup yields CDR1 SGHTA and CDR2 FQGNSA. The CDR3 runs to 14 residues. Trimming took 5 bases from V and 8 from J, leaving 13 bases between them. In DNA, the CDR3 is TGTGCCAGCAGCCCAGGACACCTCGATTCACCCCTCCACTTT. Protein sequence: CASSPGHLDSPLHF.

This clonotype has only a few counts. This chain uses TRBV7-2 with TRBJ2-6; D unclear. Germline V gene data show CDR1 as SGHTA and CDR2 as FQGNSA. Trimming took off 2 bases at V and 4 bases at J, with 9 bases between the two ends. The CDR3 consists of 15 residues. CDR3 residues: CASSLKGPGANVLTF. The DNA of the CDR3 is TGTGCCAGCAGCTTAAAGGGTCCAGGGGCCAACGTCCTGACTTTC. The whole variable domain, remainder taken from reference TRBV7-2 and TRBJ2-6, is GAGVSQSPSNKVTEKGKDVELRCDPISGHTALYWYRQSLGQGLEFLIYFQGNSAPDKSGLPSDRFSAERTGGSVSTLTIQRTQQEDSAVYLCASSLKGPGANVLTFGAGSRLTVL.

The chain joins TRBV19 to TRBJ2-3; D might be TRBD1 (5 bases). This CDR3 comprises 16 residues. Trimming cost V 4 bases and J 1 base, with 15 bases left between them. In germline, CDR1 is LNHDA, CDR2 SQIVND (reference sequence). DNA of the CDR3: TGTGCCAGTAGTAACGGATTGGGGCAGGGCACAGATACGCAGTATTTT. It specifies CASSNGLGQGTDTQYF.